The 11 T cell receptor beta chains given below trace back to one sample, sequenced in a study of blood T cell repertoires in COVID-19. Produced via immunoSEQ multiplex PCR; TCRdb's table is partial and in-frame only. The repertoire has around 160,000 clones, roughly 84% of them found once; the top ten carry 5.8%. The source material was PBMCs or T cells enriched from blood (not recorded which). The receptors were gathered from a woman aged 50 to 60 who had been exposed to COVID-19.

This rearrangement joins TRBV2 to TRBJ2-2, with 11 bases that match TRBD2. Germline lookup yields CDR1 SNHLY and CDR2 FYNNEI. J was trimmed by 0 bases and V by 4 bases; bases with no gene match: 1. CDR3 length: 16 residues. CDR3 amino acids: CASSVGLAANTGELFF. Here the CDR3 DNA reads TGTGCCAGCAGTGTGGGACTAGCGGCGAACACCGGGGAGCTGTTTTTT.

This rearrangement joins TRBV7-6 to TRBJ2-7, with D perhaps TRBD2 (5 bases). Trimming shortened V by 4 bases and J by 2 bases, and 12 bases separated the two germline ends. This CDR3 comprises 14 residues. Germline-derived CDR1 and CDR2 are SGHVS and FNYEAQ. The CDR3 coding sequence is TGTGCCAGCAGCTCCCTTCGAGGGCCCTACGAGCAGTACTTC. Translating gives CASSSLRGPYEQYF.

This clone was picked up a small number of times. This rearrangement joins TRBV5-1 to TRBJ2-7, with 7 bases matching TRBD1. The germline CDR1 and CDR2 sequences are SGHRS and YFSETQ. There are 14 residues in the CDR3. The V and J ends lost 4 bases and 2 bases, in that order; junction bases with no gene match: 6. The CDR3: CASSDVDRAYEQYF. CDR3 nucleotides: TGCGCCAGCAGCGACGTCGACAGGGCCTACGAGCAGTACTTC.

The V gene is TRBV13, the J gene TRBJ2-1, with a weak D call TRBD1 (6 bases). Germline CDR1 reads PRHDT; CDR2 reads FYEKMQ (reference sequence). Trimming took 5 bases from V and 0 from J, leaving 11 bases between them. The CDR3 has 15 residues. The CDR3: CASSGGRGSYNEQFF. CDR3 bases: TGTGCCAGCAGCGGGGGCAGGGGCTCCTACAATGAGCAGTTCTTC.

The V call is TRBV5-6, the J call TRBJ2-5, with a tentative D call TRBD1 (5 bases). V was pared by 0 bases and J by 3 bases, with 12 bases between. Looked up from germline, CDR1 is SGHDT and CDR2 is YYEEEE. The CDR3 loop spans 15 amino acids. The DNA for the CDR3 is TGTGCCAGCAGCTTGGAACAGGTCAGGAAAGAGACCCAGTACTTC. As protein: CASSLEQVRKETQYF.

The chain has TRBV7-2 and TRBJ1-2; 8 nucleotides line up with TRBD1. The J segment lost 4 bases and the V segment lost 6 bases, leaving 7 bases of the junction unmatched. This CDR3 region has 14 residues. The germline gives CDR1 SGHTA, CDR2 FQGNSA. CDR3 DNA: TGTGCCAGCAGAGGCAGGGACAGGTCCTATGGCTACACCTTC. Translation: CASRGRDRSYGYTF.

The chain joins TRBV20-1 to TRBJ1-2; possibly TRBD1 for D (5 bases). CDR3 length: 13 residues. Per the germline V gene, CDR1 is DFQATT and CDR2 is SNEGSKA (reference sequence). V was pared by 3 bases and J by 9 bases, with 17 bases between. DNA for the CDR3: TGCAGTGCTAGTCGGGGGGACCGCCTCAGCTACACCTTC. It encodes CSASRGDRLSYTF.

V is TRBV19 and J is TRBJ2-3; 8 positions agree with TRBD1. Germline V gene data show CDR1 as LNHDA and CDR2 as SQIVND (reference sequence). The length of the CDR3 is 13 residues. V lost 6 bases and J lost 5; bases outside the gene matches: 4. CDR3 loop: CASSSGGIDTQYF. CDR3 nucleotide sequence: TGTGCCAGTAGCTCAGGGGGCATAGATACGCAGTATTTT.

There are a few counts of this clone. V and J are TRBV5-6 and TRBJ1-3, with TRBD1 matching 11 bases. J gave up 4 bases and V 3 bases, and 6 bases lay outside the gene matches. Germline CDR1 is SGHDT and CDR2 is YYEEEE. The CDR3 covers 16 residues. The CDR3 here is CASSSPGQGVGNTIYF. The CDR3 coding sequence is TGTGCCAGCAGCTCGCCGGGACAGGGGGTAGGAAACACCATATATTTT. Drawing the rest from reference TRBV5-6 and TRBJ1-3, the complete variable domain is DAGVTQSPTHLIKTRGQQVTLRCSPKSGHDTVSWYQQALGQGPQFIFQYYEEEERQRGNFPDRFSGHQFPNYSSELNVNALLLGDSALYLCASSSPGQGVGNTIYFGEGSWLTVV.

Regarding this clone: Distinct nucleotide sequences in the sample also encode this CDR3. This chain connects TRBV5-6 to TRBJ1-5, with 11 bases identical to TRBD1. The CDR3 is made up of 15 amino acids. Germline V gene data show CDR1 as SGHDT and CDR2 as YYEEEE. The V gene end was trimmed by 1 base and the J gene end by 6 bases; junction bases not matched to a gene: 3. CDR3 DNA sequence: TGTGCCAGCAGCTTGACCGGGACAGGGGGTCAGCCCCAGCATTTT. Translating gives CASSLTGTGGQPQHF.

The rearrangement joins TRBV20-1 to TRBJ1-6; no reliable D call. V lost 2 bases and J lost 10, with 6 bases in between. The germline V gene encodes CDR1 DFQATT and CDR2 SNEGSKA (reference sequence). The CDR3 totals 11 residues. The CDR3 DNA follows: TGCAGTGCTAGACGGAGGTCACCCCTCCACTTT. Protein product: CSARRRSPLHF.